This TCR beta chain was profiled in a study of siplizumab effects on memory and regulatory T cells. General study results and limits: Unstimulated subset assignment was obtained for only a minor fraction of alloreactive clones.

Note on this clone: No antigen is known for it.

CDR1 MNHEY and CDR2 SMNVEV come from the germline V gene (reference sequence). The trim removed 2 bases at V and 1 base at J, leaving 4 bases unmatched. This CDR3 comprises 15 residues. Profiling relied on immunoSEQ multiplex PCR, and the TCRdb table lists in-frame clones only, not all of them. The repertoire holds about 110,000 clones, 80% to 95% seen once, with 1.3% in the top ten. This sequence joins TRBV27 and TRBJ2-7, with 8 positions matching TRBD1. This TCR derives from a human donor in good health. The sequenced material came from CD4+ T cells sorted from blood. CDR3 sequence (DNA): TGTGCCAGCAGTTTAGGACAGGGAGTGTCCTACGAGCAGTACTTC. This codes for CASSLGQGVSYEQYF.